This T cell receptor beta chain was identified during a study of Graves' ophthalmopathy and Graves' hyperthyroidism listed by TCRdb under 2018. A note on the overall study: Hyperthyroidism was considered stable if no progression to ophthalmopathy occurred within 18 months of follow-up. For independent validation, a separate cohort was made up of 18 to 20 hyperthyroidism patients plus 17 patients who later progressed from hyperthyroidism to ophthalmopathy. Following sample collection, hyperthyroidism patients were given methimazole at a starting dose of 30 mg daily, and ophthalmopathy patients were given high-dose intravenous methylprednisolone. The study used signatures of the TCR beta repertoire to tell Graves' ophthalmopathy apart from Graves' hyperthyroidism and to predict which patients would progress to ophthalmopathy. To explore V-J signatures that separate ophthalmopathy from hyperthyroidism, a discovery set of about 98 patients was enrolled, consisting of 43 with ophthalmopathy and approximately 60 with stable hyperthyroidism. In total, under 150 blood samples were TCR-sequenced: fewer than 50 ophthalmopathy, roughly 77 hyperthyroidism and some 17 hyperthyroidism-to-ophthalmopathy patients. In five or six hyperthyroidism patients, the T-cell repertoire of thyroid tissue was compared with the T-cell repertoire of blood.

Results and caveats for the whole study, not just this receptor: Among expanded thyroid clonotypes with frequency above 0.001, most also showed up in blood, which suggests that blood repertoires may reflect the thyroid immune response. In validation, the model predicted ophthalmopathy progression with 55% to 71% sensitivity and roughly 72% specificity; approximately 12 predicted patients were CT-confirmed with GO in a median of around 6.5 months. Sample size was not predetermined statistically, and investigators were not blinded to group allocation. In cross-validation, the 13-signature model distinguished ophthalmopathy from stable hyperthyroidism with 87.88% sensitivity and 81.08% specificity, while in the test set the corresponding values were roughly 80% and 75%.

For this chain, trimming is 2 bases at the V end and 5 bases at the J end, and the number of junction bases without a gene match is 3. Inclusive of the bounding cysteine and phenylalanine, the CDR3 is 13 residues long. Just CDR3 DNA is preserved here, 39 bases in frame from base 1. CDR1 and CDR2 were assigned from the germline V gene as MNHEY and SVGAGI. Hyperthyroidism patients were newly diagnosed, with disease duration under 2 months, and aged 18 to 65 years. Anyone with other autoimmune diseases, uncontrolled infections, pregnancy or lactation was excluded from the study. Diagnosis relied on clinical symptoms, serum thyroxine, TRAb, thyroid ultrasound and orbital computed tomography. Total RNA was extracted with Trizol reagent and quality-checked on an Agilent 2100 Bioanalyzer. This clonotype was seen a few times. It lacks a known antigen. Nothing much larger sits one base from this clone, and base qualities are not available.

For repertoire sequencing, the TCR beta CDR3 regions were amplified from RNA transcripts. The first round was an RT-PCR using HTBI primers with the Qiagen OneStep RT-PCR kit, and this first round was followed by a second-round multiplex PCR, then size selection and purification. Libraries were sequenced paired-end with 100 bp reads on an Illumina HiSeq2000. From the authors' description of their analysis: SOAPnuke was used to process the reads, removing any read that contained adapters or uncalled bases, had a mean Phred below 15, or lacked an exact match to the constant primer or identifier. High-quality paired reads were merged with COPE v1.2.5. Each unique nucleotide sequence was treated as a clonotype, and MiTCR v1.1 was used to align the clonotypes to the IMGT TRB V, D and J references. Only V-J combinations with frequency above 0.0001 were analysed, covering 98% to 99.2% of repertoires. For each V-J combination, a TCR clonal expansion and chaos score was defined as F50 clonal expansion divided by the chaos observed in the TCRdist matrix. Welch's t-statistics and random forest were used to narrow the features down to around 13 V-J combinations, which were then fed into a naive Bayes classifier. Thyroid-blood repertoire similarity was quantified with the Morisita-Horn index. Using fastp at Q25 and MiXCR, TCRdb reprocessed the public reads and kept productive beta chains. Rows with one shared CDR3 protein collapse into an entry with the most common genes and DNA. TCRdb's processing, not the authors' own work, is the source of the V and J calls. A total of some 1.1 million distinct CDR3 sequences appear in this sample, 36% of them only once. The ten largest make up 11% of the sample.

Sequencing input: peripheral blood or thyroid tissue (not recorded which). The clonotype was recovered from an adult man with Graves' hyperthyroidism. The receptor chain draws on TRBV6-5 and TRBJ2-7; 7 central bases correspond to TRBD1. The CDR3 corresponds to CASSYDRDNEQYF. The DNA is as follows: TGTGCCAGCAGTTACGACAGGGACAACGAGCAGTACTTC.